This T cell receptor beta chain was retrieved from a study of spatial heterogeneity in lung cancer. Overall study: Samples were obtained from about 72 donors, all untreated early-stage non-small cell lung cancer patients. Detected beta-chain sequences consistently exceeded alpha-chain sequences.

Time point defined: blood at routine non-recurrence follow-up after resection. From the 5' RACE reads, TCRdb called clonotypes with MiXCR, one entry per CDR3 protein. In the table there are around 32,000 distinct CDR3 sequences, more than 9% of which are singletons. The clonotype comes from a female donor with early-stage non-small cell lung cancer. The sequencing here drew on PBMCs, taken at follow-up.

In DNA, the CDR3 is TGTGCCAGCAGCCAAGGACTGAATAATGAAAAACTGTTTTTT. Amino acids: CASSQGLNNEKLFF. This chain joins TRBV3-1 and TRBJ1-4; no clear D gene. CDR1 and CDR2 from the germline V gene are LGHDT and YNNKEL (reference sequence). This CDR3 has 14 residues. Between the trimmed V and J ends, which lost 1 base and 4 bases, there was a span of 7 bases.